These T cell receptor beta chains were read from a single sample in a study of response to subunit inactivated influenza vaccine. Each CDR3 protein gets one entry after TCRdb re-called the RT-PCR reads with MiXCR. This sample has 550,000 to 800,000 distinct CDR3 sequences, with more than 11% found just once. The sequences come from PBMCs from blood, collected 14 to 15 days before vaccination. The origin of the receptors is a man aged 50-59 years who received an inactivated influenza vaccine. Both conserved end residues are part of each CDR3. D genes are given only for firm matches. Clone size is given for some rows only: seen once, a few or many times, or a class if the clone is expanded.

V	D	size	J	DNA	CDR3
TRBV2	TRBD2	NA	TRBJ2-7	TGTGCCAGCAGATCCGGGACTAGCACGTACGAGCAGTACTTC	CASRSGTSTYEQYF
TRBV6-2/TRBV6-3	NA	NA	TRBJ2-2	TGTGCCAGCAGTTACTCGTTAAGTCGGGGGCTGCGGAACACCGGGGAGCTGTTTTTT	CASSYSLSRGLRNTGELFF
TRBV12-3/TRBV12-4	TRBD2	many	TRBJ2-1	TGTGCCAGCAGTCGGACTAGTCATGAGCAGTTCTTC	CASSRTSHEQFF
TRBV11-1	NA	NA	TRBJ2-1	TGTGCCAGCAGCCCGCATCCCCACACCGACGGGGATTATCATGAGCAGTTCTTC	CASSPHPHTDGDYHEQFF
TRBV5-1	NA	few	TRBJ2-1	TGCGCCAGCCATGACCCGACCCGGGAGCAGTTCTTC	CASHDPTREQFF
TRBV4-1	NA	NA	TRBJ1-5	TGCGCCAGCAGCCAAGCGAGAGGGAACAATCAGCCCCAGCATTTT	CASSQARGNNQPQHF
TRBV20-1	NA	many	TRBJ2-1	TGCAGTGCTACCTTAGAGGGGACCAATGAGCAGTTCTTC	CSATLEGTNEQFF
TRBV20-1	TRBD1	NA	TRBJ1-5	TGCAGTGCTCCGGACAGGCACAATCAGCCCCAGCATTTT	CSAPDRHNQPQHF
TRBV20-1	NA	few	TRBJ1-1	TGCAGTGCTAGACCCGGGACCGTAGGTTTCTTT	CSARPGTVGFF
TRBV29-1	TRBD2	many	TRBJ2-2	TGCAGCGTTGAAGATAGGTCTAGCGGTAACACCGGGGAGCTGTTTTTT	CSVEDRSSGNTGELFF
TRBV5-1	NA	many	TRBJ1-1	TGCGCCAGCAGCCGGGGGCAGTCAGGGCACACTGAAGCTTTCTTT	CASSRGQSGHTEAFF
TRBV5-1	TRBD1	NA	TRBJ2-3	TGCGCCAGCAGCCTAAACTACCGGGACAGATCAGATACGCAGTATTTT	CASSLNYRDRSDTQYF
TRBV12-3/TRBV12-4	TRBD2	NA	TRBJ2-1	TGTGCCAGCAGGCAAGGGTCCGGCGGGAGGAGCTACAATGAGCAGTTCTTC	CASRQGSGGRSYNEQFF
TRBV11-3	TRBD1	many	TRBJ2-2	TGTGCCAGCAGCTTAGTGACAGGGGGCTCCACCGGGGAGCTGTTTTTT	CASSLVTGGSTGELFF
TRBV5-1	NA	NA	TRBJ2-3	TGCGCCAGCAGCTTGTCGACCCCGGGGACAGATACGCAGTATTTT	CASSLSTPGTDTQYF
TRBV7-8	NA	NA	TRBJ2-7	TGTGCCAGCAGCCCCAGGAACCGGGAACTCTACGAGCAGTACTTC	CASSPRNRELYEQYF
TRBV12-3/TRBV12-4	TRBD1	NA	TRBJ2-7	TGTGCCAGCAGTCCTCACAGGGGGCTGTACGAGCAGTACTTC	CASSPHRGLYEQYF